Listed below are T cell receptor beta chains from one sample, sequenced in a study of T cell responses to AZD1222 COVID-19 vaccine. Sequencing was performed with immunoSEQ multiplex PCR; in TCRdb, only in-frame clones are kept and a portion is missing. The sample records around 76,000 clones, approximately 81% being singletons. Source: peripheral blood, taken on day 0 of AZD1222 vaccination. These receptors all stem from an adult in good health. The conserved cysteine and the conserved F or W are not part of the CDR3 here.

>TRBV12-3/TRBV12-4
ASSLGPDYEQY
>TRBV7-9
ASSLGGYEKLF
>TRBV3-1/TRBV3-2
ASSQHVGRYGYT
>TRBV19
ASRWTSNTEAF
>TRBV7-9
ASSLYGHSNQPQH
>TRBV10-3
AISEDRESYEQY
>TRBV2
ASSLRDTPTNEKLF
>TRBV5-7
ASSLDQGRSSTDTQY
>TRBV29-1
SVGRGSEKLF
>TRBV3-1/TRBV3-2
ASSPQSFHTEAF
>TRBV7-9
ASSPGLGNEQF
>TRBV7-3
ASSLTLHGTQY
>TRBV5-4
ASSLQTGRDSPLH
>TRBV24-1
ATIRCHSNQPQH
>TRBV18
ASSPTKSGFGYT
>TRBV7-3
ASSQFFMTGEQF
>TRBV5-1
ASSFFTGAYRKNIQY
>TRBV7-9
ASSAARDEQY
>TRBV7-7
ASSLAEGDIQY
>TRBV3-1/TRBV3-2
ASSQDVNQPQH
>TRBV7-6
ASSLDGTVNSPLH
>TRBV7-8
ASSLWEGTGNTIY
>TRBV2
ASSDSPRGTEAF
>TRBV4-3
ASSQDGDRAYGYT
>TRBV5-1
ASSTTGGESPLH
>TRBV23-1
ASISLLPGPSAKTQY
>TRBV19
ASSHRAASMNTEAF
>TRBV13
ASSLGQERGEQY
>TRBV7-9
ASSPRGGNYGYT
>TRBV7-9
ASSLQSSGNTIY
>TRBV4-2
ASSQAQTTGGGSPLH
>TRBV5-1
ASSENTGELF
>TRBV6-2/TRBV6-3
ASSYSSGVGANVLT
>TRBV15
ATSRDQGADGYT
>TRBV7-3
ASSLLPAGTGNTIY
>TRBV7-2
ASSRGTSGGAVFLF
>TRBV6-5
ASFGGVRETQY
>TRBV5-6
ASSWLGAGEKLF
>TRBV6-5
ASSWGAPWDTEAF
>TRBV3-1/TRBV3-2
ASSQTTISPLH
>TRBV7-9
ASTKGGQGSVGYT
>TRBV7-3
ASSSGQGGGYT
>TRBV27
ASAGQEGRYEQY
>TRBV16
ASSQSRLSAGELF
>TRBV7-3
ASSRGTLYTEAF
>TRBV7-2
ASSSGTGAAQPQH
>TRBV5-6
ASRSAPVGDTQY
>TRBV13
ASSLGLVEGLAGTLDYNEQF
>TRBV19
ASSIGARVTGNTIY
>TRBV2
ASSEGVYGYT
>TRBV10-2
ASTRDRSEAF
>TRBV5-4
ASKRGGDTGELF
>TRBV11-2
ASSTLFGPQH
>TRBV7-3
ASSLRPPAELDTQY
>TRBV15
ATSRAEGEQY
>TRBV10-3
ASLQEGQINTDTQY
>TRBV7-9
ASSLRGASYEQY